This T cell receptor (beta chain) comes out of a study of T cells in Graves' hyperthyroidism and ophthalmopathy. RNA transcripts were the template for amplifying TCR beta CDR3 regions. The TCR CDR3 first-round RT-PCR relied on the HTBI primer set. TCRdb reanalysed the multiplex PCR reads using MiXCR and keeps one entry per CDR3 protein. The repertoire holds hundreds of thousands of distinct CDR3 sequences, with 14% as singletons. In its sample, this clonotype was seen many times. Its antigen is unidentified. Broader study findings: Ophthalmopathy and stable hyperthyroidism were separated by a 13 V-J model.

The study excluded patients with uncontrolled infection, other autoimmune disease, pregnancy or lactation. Diagnoses were established using clinical symptoms, serum thyroxine and TRAb, thyroid ultrasound and orbital computed tomography. Sequenced input: blood. This clonotype was obtained from a woman aged 18-29 years with Graves' hyperthyroidism.

CDR3: CSARDPAINEKLFF. The CDR3 DNA follows: TGCAGTGCTAGAGATCCTGCCATTAATGAAAAACTGTTTTTT. The chain has TRBV20-1 and TRBJ1-4; no reliable D call. The germline CDR1 and CDR2 sequences are DFQATT and SNEGSKA (reference sequence). This CDR3 is 14 amino acids long. Between the trimmed V and J ends, which lost 0 bases and 4 bases, there was a span of 9 bases.